This T cell receptor beta chain came from a study of PD-L1 blockade in urothelial cancer. About the study: Blood-derived samples held a median about 150,000 T cells.

The sample's time point: pretreatment peripheral blood. Anywhere from 1 to 8 samples came from each patient, spanning pretreatment and on-treatment. Study-wide results and caveats: At 3 weeks on treatment, tumor-associated clones expanded more with durable benefit.

Germline lookup yields CDR1 SGHKS and CDR2 YYEKEE (reference sequence). The CDR3 is 15 amino acids. V shed 1 base, J shed 7 bases, and the junction held 4 bases outside the gene matches. A note on this clone: Antigen specificity is unknown.

Into every PCR, synthetic TCR analog templates were spiked. TCRdb's table, derived via immunoSEQ multiplex PCR, lists solely in-frame clones and lacks some. Found here are under 55,000 clones, about 88% of them singletons; the top ten hold more than 3%. V usage is TRBV5-5 and J usage is TRBJ2-1; 11 bases line up with TRBD1. The input for sequencing was PBMCs, taken around atezolizumab (anti-PD-L1) treatment. This sequence was found in a man aged 70 or older with urothelial cancer. The CDR3 sequence is CASSLTGTGGNEQFF. The CDR3 nucleotides read TGTGCCAGCAGCTTGACCGGGACAGGGGGGAATGAGCAGTTCTTC.